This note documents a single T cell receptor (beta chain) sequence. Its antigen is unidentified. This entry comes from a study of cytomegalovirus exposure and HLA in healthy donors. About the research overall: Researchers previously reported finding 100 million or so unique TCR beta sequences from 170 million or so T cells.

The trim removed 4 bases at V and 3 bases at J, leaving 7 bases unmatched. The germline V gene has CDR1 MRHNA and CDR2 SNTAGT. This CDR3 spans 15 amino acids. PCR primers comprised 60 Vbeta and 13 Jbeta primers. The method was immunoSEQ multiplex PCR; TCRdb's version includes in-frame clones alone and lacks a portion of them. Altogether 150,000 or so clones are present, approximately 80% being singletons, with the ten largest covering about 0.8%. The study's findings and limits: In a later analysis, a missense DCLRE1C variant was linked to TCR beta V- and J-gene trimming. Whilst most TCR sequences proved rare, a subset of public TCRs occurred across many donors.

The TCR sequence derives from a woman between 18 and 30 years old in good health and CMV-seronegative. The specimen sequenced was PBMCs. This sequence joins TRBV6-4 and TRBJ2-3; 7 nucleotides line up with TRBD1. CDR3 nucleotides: TGTGCCAGCAGTGTAGTAGGGGGCGCGACAGATACGCAGTATTTT. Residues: CASSVVGGATDTQYF.